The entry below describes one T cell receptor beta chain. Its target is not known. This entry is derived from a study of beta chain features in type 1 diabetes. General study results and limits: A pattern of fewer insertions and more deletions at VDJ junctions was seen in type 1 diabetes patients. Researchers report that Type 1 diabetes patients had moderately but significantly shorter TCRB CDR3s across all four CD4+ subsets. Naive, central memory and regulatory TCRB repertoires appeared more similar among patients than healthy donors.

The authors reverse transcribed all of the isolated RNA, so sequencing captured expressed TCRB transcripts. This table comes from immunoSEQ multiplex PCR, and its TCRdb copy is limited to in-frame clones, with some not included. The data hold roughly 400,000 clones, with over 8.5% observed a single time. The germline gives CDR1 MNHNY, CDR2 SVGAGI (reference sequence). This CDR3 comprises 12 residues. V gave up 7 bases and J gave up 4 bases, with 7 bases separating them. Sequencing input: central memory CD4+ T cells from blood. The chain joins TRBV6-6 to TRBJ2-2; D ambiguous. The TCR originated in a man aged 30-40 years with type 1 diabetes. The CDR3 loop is CASKHRTGELFF. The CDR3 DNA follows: TGTGCCAGCAAACACCGCACCGGGGAGCTGTTTTTT.